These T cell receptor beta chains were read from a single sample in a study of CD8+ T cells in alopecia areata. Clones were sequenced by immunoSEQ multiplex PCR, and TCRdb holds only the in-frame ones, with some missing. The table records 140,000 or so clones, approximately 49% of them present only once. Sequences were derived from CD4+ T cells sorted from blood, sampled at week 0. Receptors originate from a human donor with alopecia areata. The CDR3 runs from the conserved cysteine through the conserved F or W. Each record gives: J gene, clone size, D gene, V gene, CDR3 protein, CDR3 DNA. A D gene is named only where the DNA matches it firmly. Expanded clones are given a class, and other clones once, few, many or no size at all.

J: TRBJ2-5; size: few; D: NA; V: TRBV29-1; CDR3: CSPAWGSETQYF; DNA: TGCAGCCCCGCCTGGGGGTCGGAGACCCAGTACTTC
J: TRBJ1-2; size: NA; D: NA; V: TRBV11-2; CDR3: CASSWGNYGYTF; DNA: TGTGCCAGCAGCTGGGGAAACTATGGCTACACCTTC
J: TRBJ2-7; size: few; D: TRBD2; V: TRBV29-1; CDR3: CSAQKREFSGEQYF; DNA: TGCAGCGCTCAAAAGCGGGAGTTTTCAGGCGAGCAGTACTTC
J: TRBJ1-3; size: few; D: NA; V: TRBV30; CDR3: CAWTGSGNTIYF; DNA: TGTGCCTGGACAGGGTCTGGAAACACCATATATTTT
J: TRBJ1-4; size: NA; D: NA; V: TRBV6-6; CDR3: CASSGNEKLFF; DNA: TGTGCCAGCAGTGGAAATGAAAAACTGTTTTTT
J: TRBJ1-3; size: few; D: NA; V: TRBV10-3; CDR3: CAISESGGSGNTIYF; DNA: TGTGCCATCAGTGAGTCAGGTGGCTCTGGAAACACCATATATTTT
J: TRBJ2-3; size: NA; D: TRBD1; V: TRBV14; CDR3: CASSQLTGGTDTQYF; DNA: TGTGCCAGCAGCCAATTGACAGGGGGCACAGATACGCAGTATTTT
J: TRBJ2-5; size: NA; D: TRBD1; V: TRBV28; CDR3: CASSLPTGQRETQYF; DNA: TGTGCCAGCAGTTTGCCGACAGGGCAGCGGGAGACCCAGTACTTC
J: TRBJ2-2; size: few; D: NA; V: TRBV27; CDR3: CASRTNTGELFF; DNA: TGTGCCAGCAGAACGAACACCGGGGAGCTGTTTTTT
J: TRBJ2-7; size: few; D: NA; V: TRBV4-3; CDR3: CASSRTVSYEQYF; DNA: TGCGCCAGCAGCCGAACAGTGTCCTACGAGCAGTACTTC
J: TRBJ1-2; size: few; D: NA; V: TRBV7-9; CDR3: CASSLAGQIPGYGYTF; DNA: TGTGCCAGCAGCTTAGCTGGACAGATCCCAGGCTATGGCTACACCTTC
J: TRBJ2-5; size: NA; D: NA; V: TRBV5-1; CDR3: CASSRSTAEETQYF; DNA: TGCGCCAGCAGCCGGTCGACTGCAGAGGAGACCCAGTACTTC
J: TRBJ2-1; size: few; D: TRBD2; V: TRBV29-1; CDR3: CSVVRGLASYNEQFF; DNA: TGCAGCGTTGTGCGGGGACTAGCTTCCTACAATGAGCAGTTCTTC
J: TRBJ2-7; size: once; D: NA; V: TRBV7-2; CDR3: CASSPSTEQYF; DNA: TGTGCCAGCAGCCCCTCTACCGAGCAGTACTTC
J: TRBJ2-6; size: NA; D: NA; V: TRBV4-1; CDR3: CASSQVTTHSGANVLTF; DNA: TGCGCCAGCAGCCAAGTAACCACTCACTCTGGGGCCAACGTCCTGACTTTC
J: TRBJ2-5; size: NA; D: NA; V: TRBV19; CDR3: CASSPPLGETQYF; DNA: TGTGCCAGTAGTCCCCCCCTTGGGGAGACCCAGTACTTC
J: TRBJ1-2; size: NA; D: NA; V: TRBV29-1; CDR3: CSVMSGPYGYTF; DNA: TGCAGCGTCATGTCGGGGCCTTATGGCTACACCTTC
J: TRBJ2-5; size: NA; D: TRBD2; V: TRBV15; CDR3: CATSKGTSGETQYF; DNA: TGTGCCACCAGCAAAGGGACTAGCGGAGAGACCCAGTACTTC
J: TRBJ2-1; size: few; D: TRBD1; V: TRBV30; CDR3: CAWSVDRADWFF; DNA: TGTGCCTGGAGTGTTGACAGGGCCGATTGGTTCTTC
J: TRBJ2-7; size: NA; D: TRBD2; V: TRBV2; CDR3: CASSGLASSYEQYF; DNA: TGTGCCAGCAGTGGACTAGCGTCGTCCTACGAGCAGTACTTC
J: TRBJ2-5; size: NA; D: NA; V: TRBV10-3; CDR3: CAISDLRETQYF; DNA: TGTGCCATCAGTGACCTGCGGGAGACCCAGTACTTC
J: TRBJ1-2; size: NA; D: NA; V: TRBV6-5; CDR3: CASRPGGDYGYTF; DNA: TGTGCCAGCAGGCCGGGGGGGGACTATGGCTACACCTTC
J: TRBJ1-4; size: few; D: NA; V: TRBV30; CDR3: CAWSAAGVTNEKLFF; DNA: TGTGCCTGGAGTGCCGCGGGGGTCACTAATGAAAAACTGTTTTTT
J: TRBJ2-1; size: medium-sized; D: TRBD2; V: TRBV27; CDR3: CASSLPGGPRNEQFF; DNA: TGTGCCAGCAGTTTACCGGGAGGGCCGCGCAATGAGCAGTTCTTC
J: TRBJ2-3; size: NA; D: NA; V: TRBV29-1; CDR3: CSARGRRTTDTQYF; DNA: TGCAGCGCCCGGGGCAGGCGGACCACAGATACGCAGTATTTT
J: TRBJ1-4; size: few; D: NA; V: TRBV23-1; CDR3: CASSQCSVGRMHEKLFF; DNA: TGCGCCAGCAGTCAATGCAGTGTGGGCAGAATGCATGAAAAACTGTTTTTT
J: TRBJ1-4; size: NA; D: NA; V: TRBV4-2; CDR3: CASSQGGAGEKLFF; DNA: TGTGCCAGCAGCCAAGGAGGGGCGGGAGAAAAACTGTTTTTT
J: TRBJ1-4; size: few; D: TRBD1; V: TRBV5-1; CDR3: CASSLARTGDNEKLFF; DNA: TGCGCCAGCAGCTTGGCCAGGACAGGGGATAATGAAAAACTGTTTTTT
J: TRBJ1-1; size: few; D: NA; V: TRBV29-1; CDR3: CSVRHYDNPGMNTEAFF; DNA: TGCAGCGTCCGCCATTATGACAATCCCGGGATGAACACTGAAGCTTTCTTT
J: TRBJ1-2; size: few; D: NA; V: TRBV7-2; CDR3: CASTGAEGNDYGYTF; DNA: TGTGCCAGCACTGGGGCCGAGGGTAATGACTATGGCTACACCTTC
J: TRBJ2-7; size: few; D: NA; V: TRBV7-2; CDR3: CASSQQGGYEQYF; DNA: TGTGCCAGCAGCCAGCAGGGGGGCTACGAGCAGTACTTC
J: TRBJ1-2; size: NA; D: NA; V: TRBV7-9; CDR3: CASSPSRPGLYGYTF; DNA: TGTGCCAGCAGCCCATCGCGGCCAGGGCTCTATGGCTACACCTTC
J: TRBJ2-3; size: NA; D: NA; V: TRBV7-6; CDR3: CASSLRAGGTSTDTQYF; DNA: TGTGCCAGCAGCTTAAGGGCGGGCGGGACTAGCACAGATACGCAGTATTTT
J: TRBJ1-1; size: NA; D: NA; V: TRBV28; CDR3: CASSQAQGPGAFF; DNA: TGTGCCAGCAGTCAGGCGCAGGGGCCAGGGGCTTTCTTT
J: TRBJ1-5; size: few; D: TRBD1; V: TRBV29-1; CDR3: CSVGQGGNQPQHF; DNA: TGCAGCGTTGGACAGGGGGGGAATCAGCCCCAGCATTTT
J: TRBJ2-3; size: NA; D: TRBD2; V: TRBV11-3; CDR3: CASSSDAAGVEGTDTQYF; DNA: TGTGCCAGCAGCTCCGATGCAGCGGGAGTAGAAGGCACAGATACGCAGTATTTT
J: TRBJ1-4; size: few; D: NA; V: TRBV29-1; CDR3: CSVQGPRGTEKLFF; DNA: TGCAGCGTTCAGGGGCCTCGGGGCACTGAAAAACTGTTTTTT
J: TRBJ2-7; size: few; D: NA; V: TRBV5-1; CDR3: CASSLEIAASYEQYF; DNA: TGCGCCAGCAGCTTGGAAATAGCGGCTTCCTACGAACAGTACTTC
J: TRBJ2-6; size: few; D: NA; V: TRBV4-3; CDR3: CASSQGRAGANVLTF; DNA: TGCGCCAGCAGCCAAGGGAGGGCTGGGGCCAACGTCCTGACTTTC
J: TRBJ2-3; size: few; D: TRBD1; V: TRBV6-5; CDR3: CASSYGDSDTQYF; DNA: TGTGCCAGCAGTTACGGGGACAGTGATACGCAGTATTTT
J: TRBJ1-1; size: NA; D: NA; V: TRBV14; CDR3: CASQAGGTTEAFF; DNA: TGTGCCAGCCAAGCGGGGGGAACCACTGAAGCTTTCTTT
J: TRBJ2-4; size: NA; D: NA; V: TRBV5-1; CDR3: CASSLDWGTKNIQYF; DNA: TGCGCCAGCAGCTTGGATTGGGGCACCAAAAACATTCAGTACTTC
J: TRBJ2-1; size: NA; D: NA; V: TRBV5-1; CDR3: CASSPNEGEQFF; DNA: TGCGCCAGCAGCCCGAACGAAGGCGAGCAGTTCTTC
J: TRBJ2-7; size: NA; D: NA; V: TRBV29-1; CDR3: CSVERGTGLHEQYF; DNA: TGCAGCGTTGAAAGGGGGACGGGGCTGCACGAGCAGTACTTC
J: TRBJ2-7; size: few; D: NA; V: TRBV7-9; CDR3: CASARGTSSYEQYF; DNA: TGTGCCAGCGCCCGGGGGACGAGTTCCTACGAGCAGTACTTC
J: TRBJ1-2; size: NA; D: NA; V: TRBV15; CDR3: CATSRDRDGPYGYTF; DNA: TGTGCCACCAGCAGAGATCGCGACGGGCCCTATGGCTACACCTTC
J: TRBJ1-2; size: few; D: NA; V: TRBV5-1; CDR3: CASSLSPQGQGYGYTF; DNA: TGCGCCAGCAGCTTGAGCCCGCAGGGGCAGGGCTATGGCTACACCTTC
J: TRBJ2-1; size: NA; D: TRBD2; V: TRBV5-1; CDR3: CASSSGFSSGILMDEQFF; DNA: TGCGCCAGCAGCTCGGGATTTTCTAGCGGGATTCTCATGGATGAGCAGTTCTTC
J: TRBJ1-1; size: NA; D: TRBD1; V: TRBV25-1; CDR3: CASSASTGIGTEAFF; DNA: TGTGCCAGCAGTGCTTCGACAGGGATTGGCACTGAAGCTTTCTTT
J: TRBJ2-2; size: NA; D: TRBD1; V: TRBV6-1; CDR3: CASSAWTGVGTGELFF; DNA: TGTGCCAGCAGTGCCTGGACAGGGGTGGGCACCGGGGAGCTGTTTTTT
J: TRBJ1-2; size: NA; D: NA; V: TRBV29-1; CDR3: CSVDVTTLYGYTF; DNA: TGCAGCGTTGATGTAACGACGCTCTATGGCTACACCTTC
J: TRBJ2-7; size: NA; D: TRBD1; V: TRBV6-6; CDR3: CATSTGPSYEQYF; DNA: TGTGCCACCTCGACAGGGCCTTCCTACGAGCAGTACTTC
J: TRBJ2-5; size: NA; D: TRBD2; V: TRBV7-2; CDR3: CASSLSGLKETQYF; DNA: TGTGCCAGCAGCCTTAGCGGGTTGAAAGAGACCCAGTACTTC